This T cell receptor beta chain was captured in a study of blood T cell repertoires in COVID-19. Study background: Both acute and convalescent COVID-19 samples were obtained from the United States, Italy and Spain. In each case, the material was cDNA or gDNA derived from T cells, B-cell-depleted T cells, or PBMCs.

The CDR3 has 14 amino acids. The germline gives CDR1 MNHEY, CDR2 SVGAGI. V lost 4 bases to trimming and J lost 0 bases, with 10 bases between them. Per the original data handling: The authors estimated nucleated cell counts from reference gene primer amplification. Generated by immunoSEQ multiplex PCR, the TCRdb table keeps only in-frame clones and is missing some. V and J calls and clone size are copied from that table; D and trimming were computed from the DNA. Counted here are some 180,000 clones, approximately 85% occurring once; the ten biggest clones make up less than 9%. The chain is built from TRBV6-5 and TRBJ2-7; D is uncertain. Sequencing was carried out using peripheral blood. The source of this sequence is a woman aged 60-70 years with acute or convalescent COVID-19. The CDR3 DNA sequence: TGTGCCAGCAGTTCTAATCTCCCCTCCTACGAGCAGTACTTC. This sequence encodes CASSSNLPSYEQYF.